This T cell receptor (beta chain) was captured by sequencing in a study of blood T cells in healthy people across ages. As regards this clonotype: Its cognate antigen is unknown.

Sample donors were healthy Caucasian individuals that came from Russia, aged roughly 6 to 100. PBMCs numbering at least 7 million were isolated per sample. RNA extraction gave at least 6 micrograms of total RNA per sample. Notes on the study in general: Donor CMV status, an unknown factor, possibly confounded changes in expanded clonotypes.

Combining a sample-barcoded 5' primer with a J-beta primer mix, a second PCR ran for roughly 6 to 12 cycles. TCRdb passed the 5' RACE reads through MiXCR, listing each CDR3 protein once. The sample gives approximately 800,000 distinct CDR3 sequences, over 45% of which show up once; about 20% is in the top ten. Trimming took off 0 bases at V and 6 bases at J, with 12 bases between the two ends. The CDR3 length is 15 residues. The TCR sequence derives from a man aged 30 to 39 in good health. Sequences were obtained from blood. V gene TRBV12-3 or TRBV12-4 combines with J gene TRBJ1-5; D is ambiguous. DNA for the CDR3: TGTGCCAGCAGTTTAGCCCCAGACCTATTTCAGCCCCAGCATTTT. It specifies CASSLAPDLFQPQHF.